These T cell receptor beta chains were read from a single sample in a study of blood T cell repertoires in COVID-19. Clones were sequenced by immunoSEQ multiplex PCR, and TCRdb holds only the in-frame ones, with some missing. The table has about 35,000 clones, 83% seen once. Sequences were obtained from peripheral blood. The receptor set was obtained from a man aged 45-65 years with acute or convalescent COVID-19. Both conserved end residues are part of each CDR3. D genes are given only for firm matches. The size field is filled for only some rows; it gives once, few, many or a size class.

d_gene: NA
abundance: NA
v_gene: TRBV21-1
j_gene: TRBJ2-3
CDR3nt: TGTGCCAGCAGCCCCCGTCAGGGGGCCGGGACTAGCGGTGGATCGGGCACAGATACGCAGTATTTT
CDR3aa: CASSPRQGAGTSGGSGTDTQYF

d_gene: TRBD1
abundance: NA
v_gene: TRBV19
j_gene: TRBJ2-1
CDR3nt: TGTGCCAGTAGTCGGGGACAGTTTCACGATGAGCAGTTCTTC
CDR3aa: CASSRGQFHDEQFF

d_gene: NA
abundance: NA
v_gene: TRBV3-1/TRBV3-2
j_gene: TRBJ1-5
CDR3nt: TGTGCCAGCAGCCACAGGGACAATCAGCCCCAGCATTTT
CDR3aa: CASSHRDNQPQHF

d_gene: NA
abundance: NA
v_gene: TRBV5-1
j_gene: TRBJ2-1
CDR3nt: TGCGCCAGCAGCTTGGCTGCGCCGCCCAATGAGCAGTTCTTC
CDR3aa: CASSLAAPPNEQFF

d_gene: NA
abundance: NA
v_gene: TRBV5-1
j_gene: TRBJ1-1
CDR3nt: TGCGCCAGCAGCTTGAGGTCGGGGGCTGAAGCTTTCTTT
CDR3aa: CASSLRSGAEAFF

d_gene: NA
abundance: NA
v_gene: TRBV4-1
j_gene: TRBJ2-7
CDR3nt: TGCGCCAGCAGCCAGACGGGTCCCTACGAGCAGTACTTC
CDR3aa: CASSQTGPYEQYF

d_gene: NA
abundance: NA
v_gene: TRBV5-5
j_gene: TRBJ1-2
CDR3nt: TGTGCCAGCAGCCTTAGGGGTGACTATGGCTACACCTTC
CDR3aa: CASSLRGDYGYTF

d_gene: TRBD1
abundance: NA
v_gene: TRBV2
j_gene: TRBJ1-5
CDR3nt: TGTGCCAGCAGCGAACAGGGGAAATATCAGCCCCAGCATTTT
CDR3aa: CASSEQGKYQPQHF

d_gene: NA
abundance: NA
v_gene: TRBV11-2
j_gene: TRBJ2-1
CDR3nt: TGTGCCAGCAGCGTCGCGGGGAATGAGCAGTTCTTC
CDR3aa: CASSVAGNEQFF

d_gene: NA
abundance: NA
v_gene: TRBV6-6
j_gene: TRBJ2-1
CDR3nt: TGTGCCAGCAGTTACGGGGGGACCTACAATGAGCAGTTCTTC
CDR3aa: CASSYGGTYNEQFF

d_gene: TRBD2
abundance: few
v_gene: TRBV19
j_gene: TRBJ2-7
CDR3nt: TGTGCCAGTAGTATACTAGCGGGAGGCGCCTACGAGCAGTACTTC
CDR3aa: CASSILAGGAYEQYF

d_gene: NA
abundance: NA
v_gene: TRBV29-1
j_gene: TRBJ1-3
CDR3nt: TGCAGCGTTGGAGGGGGAATCTCGGGAAACACCATATATTTT
CDR3aa: CSVGGGISGNTIYF

d_gene: TRBD1
abundance: few
v_gene: TRBV7-8
j_gene: TRBJ1-2
CDR3nt: TGTGCCAGCAGCAGACGGACAGGGGGCGTCTACTATGGCTACACCTTC
CDR3aa: CASSRRTGGVYYGYTF